This T cell receptor beta chain was captured by sequencing in a study of blood T cell repertoires in COVID-19. Background on the study: The origin of the acute and convalescent COVID-19 samples was the United States, Italy and Spain. T cells, B-cell-depleted T cells, or PBMCs provided the cDNA or gDNA that served as material.

Original handling: Estimation of nucleated cell counts relied on the amplification of reference gene primers. The assay was immunoSEQ multiplex PCR, and TCRdb's table has in-frame clones only and misses some. That table is the source of V, J and clone size, and D and trimming were worked out from the DNA. The sample lists about 360,000 clones, 83% seen once, with 2.5% to 3.5% in the top ten. V dropped 2 bases and J dropped 7 bases, with 12 bases sitting between them. CDR1 is LGHDT and CDR2 is YNNKEL in the germline V gene (reference sequence). The CDR3 length is 14 residues. Specimen: peripheral blood. V usage is TRBV3-1 (or the pseudogene TRBV3-2) and J usage is TRBJ1-5; D is undetermined. The sequence was obtained from a man aged 25 to 40 with active or convalescent COVID-19. CDR3 amino acids: CASSQYKSGQPQHF. Written as DNA, the CDR3 is TGTGCCAGCAGCCAATACAAGAGCGGACAGCCCCAGCATTTT.